This TCR beta chain comes out of a study of OX40 agonist ivuxolimab in advanced cancers. Study-wide context: Enrollees could have had prior anti-PD-1, anti-PD-L1 or anti-CTLA-4 therapy, which about 40% had received.

TCRdb keeps only in-frame clones here, not all; method: immunoSEQ multiplex PCR. The sample holds 50,000 to 65,000 clones, roughly 91% seen once. CDR1 and CDR2 (germline): WNHNN, SYGVQD (reference sequence). Between the trimmed V and J ends, which lost 0 bases and 2 bases, there was a span of 0 bases. The CDR3 is 12 amino acids. At cycle 4 day 1, cycle 7 day 1, and baseline, blood was sampled. This sequence was found in an adult with an advanced solid tumor such as melanoma, head and neck, liver or kidney cancer. Source: CD4+ or CD8+ T cells sorted from blood, taken in a trial of the OX40 agonist ivuxolimab. This rearrangement joins TRBV10-1 to TRBJ2-3; D gene unclear. The CDR3 reads CASSESTDTQYF. The CDR3 bases are TGCGCCAGCAGTGAGTCCACAGATACGCAGTATTTT.